The sequence of this T cell receptor beta chain was determined in a study of cytomegalovirus exposure and HLA in healthy donors. Researchers ran the PCR with 60 Vbeta and 13 Jbeta primers. Sequencing was performed with immunoSEQ multiplex PCR; in TCRdb, only in-frame clones are kept and a portion is missing. Among around 120,000 clones listed, about 80% were seen once. Sequencing was carried out using PBMCs. The sequence was collected from a man aged 30 to 39 in good health and CMV-seronegative.

DNA for the CDR3: TGTGCCAGCAGTTCGGGGGGGCTGAACACTGAAGCTTTCTTT. Its translation: CASSSGGLNTEAFF. The V and J genes are TRBV27 and TRBJ1-1, with D possibly matching TRBD1 (6 bases). Trimming pared 4 bases from V and 0 bases from J, leaving 9 bases between. The CDR3 is made up of 14 amino acids. Germline V gene sequence: CDR1 MNHEY, CDR2 SMNVEV (reference sequence).